The 30 T cell receptor beta chains below all came from one sample that was sequenced in a study of PD-1 blockade in classical Hodgkin lymphoma. Stated time point: cycle 4 day 1 (C4D1), after five to seven weeks of nivolumab. All the patients suffered relapse after autologous stem cell transplantation, and brentuximab vedotin exposure differed. Generated by immunoSEQ multiplex PCR, the TCRdb table keeps only in-frame clones and is missing some. The table shows approximately 21,000 clones, with 85% to 90% occurring only once. The sequences come from peripheral blood mononuclear cells (PBMCs), collected before the fourth cycle of nivolumab. These receptors all come from a human donor with classical Hodgkin lymphoma.

The gene calls are TRBV18 and TRBJ2-5; 10 bases agree with TRBD1. This CDR3 spans 18 amino acids. Germline V gene data show CDR1 as KGHSH and CDR2 as LQKENI. Unmatched junction bases numbered 12, after V lost 4 bases and J lost 1 base. The CDR3 DNA is TGTGCCAGCTCACTCGGACAGGGGGGTGTCCCCGTCCAAGAGACCCAGTACTTC. Its protein product is CASSLGQGGVPVQETQYF.

The rearrangement links TRBV19 to TRBJ2-2; no definite D call. Germline V gene lookup returns CDR1 LNHDA and CDR2 SQIVND (reference sequence). V was clipped by 6 bases and J by 3 bases, with 11 bases between them. The CDR3 contains 14 residues. The CDR3 nucleotides read TGTGCCAGTAGGGTAGGGTCGTACACCGGGGAGCTGTTTTTT. Protein sequence: CASRVGSYTGELFF.

This chain links TRBV30 with TRBJ1-6; D remains unclear. This CDR3 is 14 amino acids long. The V gene lost 0 bases and the J gene lost 6 bases, with 9 bases spanning the gap. CDR1 GTSNPN and CDR2 SVGIG come from the germline V gene (reference sequence). The CDR3 bases are TGTGCCTGGAGTGTACGTACGGCTAATTCACCCCTCCACTTT. This codes for CAWSVRTANSPLHF.

This chain uses TRBV15 with TRBJ1-5, with unresolved D. The V end was cut by 5 bases, the J end by 7 bases, with 9 bases between. The germline gives CDR1 LNHNV, CDR2 YYDKDF (reference sequence). The CDR3 consists of 12 residues. The CDR3 sequence: CATSGWEQPQHF. The CDR3 DNA is TGTGCCACCAGCGGGTGGGAGCAGCCCCAGCATTTT.

The rearrangement links TRBV20-1 to TRBJ1-1; no clear D. Germline V gene data show CDR1 as DFQATT and CDR2 as SNEGSKA (reference sequence). The CDR3 has 10 amino acids. V dropped 6 bases and J dropped 10 bases, with 12 bases sitting between them. The CDR3 loop is CSAPPIGAFF. The CDR3 region has the DNA TGCAGTGCCCCTCCAATCGGAGCTTTCTTT.

V is TRBV7-9 and J is TRBJ2-3, with 10 bases aligning to TRBD2. The CDR3 sequence is 17 residues long. V lost 7 bases and J lost 3; bases outside the gene matches: 13. Germline V gives CDR1 SEHNR, CDR2 FQNEAQ (reference sequence). CDR3 bases: TGTGCCAGCACCCCGATCCCTAGCGGGAGTAGGACAGATACGCAGTATTTT. Its translation: CASTPIPSGSRTDTQYF.

The sample holds one count of this clone. The rearrangement links TRBV19 to TRBJ1-1; a possible D gene is TRBD1 (6 bases). The CDR3 contains 14 residues. Germline CDR1 and CDR2: LNHDA and SQIVND (reference sequence). V was clipped by 1 base and J by 4 bases, with 10 bases between them. Here the CDR3 reads CASSIGRGGTEAFF. CDR3 DNA: TGTGCCAGTAGTATAGGCAGGGGAGGCACTGAAGCTTTCTTT. The full variable domain, its missing parts supplied by reference TRBV19 and TRBJ1-1, is DGGITQSPKYLFRKEGQNVTLSCEQNLNHDAMYWYRQDPGQGLRLIYYSQIVNDFQKGDIAEGYSVSREKKESFPLTVTSAQKNPTAFYLCASSIGRGGTEAFFGQGTRLTVV.

The chain employs TRBV10-3 and TRBJ1-2; D remains unclear. Germline V gene sequence: CDR1 ENHRY, CDR2 SYGVKD. The CDR3 length is 13 residues. V gave up 4 bases and J gave up 8 bases, with 14 bases separating them. This CDR3 is CAISGEQLGGYTF. The DNA for the CDR3 is TGTGCCATCAGTGGGGAACAGCTGGGGGGCTACACCTTC.

The V gene is TRBV5-1, the J gene TRBJ2-7; TRBD1 matches 10 bases. The length of the CDR3 is 16 residues. V lost 3 bases to trimming and J lost 4 bases; unmatched junction nucleotides: 10. Looked up from germline, CDR1 is SGHRS and CDR2 is YFSETQ. As DNA, the CDR3 is TGCGCCAGCAGCTACAGGACAGGGGGTGTGGGTTACGAGCAGTACTTC. Amino acid sequence: CASSYRTGGVGYEQYF.

The rearrangement links TRBV14 to TRBJ2-7, with D perhaps assigned TRBD1 or TRBD2 (5 bases each). V was shortened by 1 base and J by 0 bases, with 10 bases between the two germline ends. Germline V lookup: CDR1 SGHDN, CDR2 FVKESK. The CDR3 runs 15 residues. The DNA of the CDR3 is TGTGCCAGCAGCCAAGCGGGGCTAACCTCCTACGAGCAGTACTTC. This sequence encodes CASSQAGLTSYEQYF. Based on the CDR3 plus reference TRBV14 and TRBJ2-7, the full variable domain is EAGVTQFPSHSVIEKGQTVTLRCDPISGHDNLYWYRRVMGKEIKFLLHFVKESKQDESGMPNNRFLAERTGGTYSTLKVQPAELEDSGVYFCASSQAGLTSYEQYFGPGTRLTVT.

This rearrangement joins TRBV29-1 to TRBJ2-7; unclear D gene. The CDR3 has 11 amino acids. Trimming removed 7 bases from V and 0 bases from J, with 7 bases in between. Germline CDR1 is SQVTM and CDR2 is ANQGSEA. CDR3 amino acids: CSAMVSYEQYF. The CDR3 DNA follows: TGCAGCGCAATGGTCTCCTACGAGCAGTACTTC.

The chain joins TRBV7-6 to TRBJ2-5, with D perhaps being TRBD1 or TRBD2 (6 bases each). The ends were cut back, 6 bases at V and 3 bases at J, with 11 bases in the middle. The CDR3 sequence is 13 residues long. The germline gives CDR1 SGHVS, CDR2 FNYEAQ. CDR3 in DNA: TGTGCCAGCAGTTTAAGGGGGGAAGAGACCCAGTACTTC. It is translated as CASSLRGEETQYF.

V usage is TRBV2 and J usage is TRBJ2-3; TRBD2 matches at 8 bases. CDR3 length: 13 amino acids. Trimming removed 8 bases from V and 4 bases from J; junction bases left unmatched: 5. CDR1 and CDR2 from the germline V gene are SNHLY and FYNNEI. This chain's CDR3 is CASPGGFADTQYF. The CDR3 nucleotides read TGTGCCAGCCCGGGAGGGTTTGCAGATACGCAGTATTTT.

The gene calls are TRBV15 and TRBJ2-1; tentatively, D is TRBD1 (5 bases). The CDR3 loop spans 14 amino acids. V lost 3 bases, J lost 1 base, and 7 bases lay in between. CDR1 is LNHNV, CDR2 YYDKDF, per germline (reference sequence). The CDR3 is CATSRDISYNEQFF. The DNA for the CDR3 is TGTGCCACCAGCAGGGACATATCCTACAATGAGCAGTTCTTC.

The gene calls are TRBV5-8 and TRBJ2-2, with TRBD2 matching 10 bases. CDR3 length: 17 residues. Per the germline V gene, CDR1 is SGHTS and CDR2 is YDEGEE. V lost 3 bases, J lost 2 bases, and 7 bases stayed unmatched. The CDR3, as DNA: TGTGCCAGCAGCTCCGCTCGACTAGCGGGTAACACCGGGGAGCTGTTTTTT. Translated: CASSSARLAGNTGELFF.

This clone was recorded a few times. CDR3: CASSTYTGELFF. The CDR3 DNA is TGTGCCAGCAGTACCTACACCGGGGAGCTGTTTTTT. This sequence joins TRBV27 and TRBJ2-2, with D unresolved. V gave up 5 bases and J gave up 3 bases, with 4 bases separating them. The CDR3 has 12 amino acids. CDR1 and CDR2 (germline): MNHEY, SMNVEV (reference sequence).

The V and J genes are TRBV10-1 and TRBJ2-7; the match to TRBD2 covers 11 bases. V lost 0 bases and J lost 0; bases outside the gene matches: 7. Germline assignment: CDR1 WNHNN and CDR2 SYGVQD (reference sequence). The CDR3 loop spans 18 amino acids. CDR3 coding DNA: TGCGCCAGCAGTGAGTCTCATAGACTAGCGGGGAGCTCCTACGAGCAGTACTTC. This sequence encodes CASSESHRLAGSSYEQYF.

The chain links TRBV9 to TRBJ1-4; D is uncertain. Germline V gene sequence: CDR1 SGDLS, CDR2 YYNGEE. The V gene lost 0 bases and the J gene lost 0 bases, with 12 bases spanning the gap. The CDR3 sequence is 17 residues long. The CDR3 DNA reads as TGTGCCAGCAGCGTAGGCTTCGGCCCCTCAACTAATGAAAAACTGTTTTTT. Translation: CASSVGFGPSTNEKLFF.

The gene calls are TRBV7-3 and TRBJ2-2; 7 bases agree with TRBD1. The CDR3 has 16 residues. The germline V gene encodes CDR1 SGHTA and CDR2 FQGTGA. The junction had 8 bases not matched to a gene; V was cut back by 5 bases and J by 2 bases. The CDR3: CASSKTGVVNTGELFF. The CDR3 DNA sequence: TGTGCCAGCAGCAAAACAGGGGTGGTAAACACCGGGGAGCTGTTTTTT.

This clone was seen a handful of times. This chain links TRBV6-6 with TRBJ2-1; weak D call: TRBD1 (5 bases). The germline V and J ends were trimmed by 2 bases and 5 bases, with 7 bases remaining between them. The CDR3 has 13 residues. In germline, CDR1 is MNHNY, CDR2 SVGAGI (reference sequence). The CDR3 sequence: CASSYDRNNEQFF. The CDR3 nucleotides read TGTGCCAGCAGTTACGACAGAAACAATGAGCAGTTCTTC.

The chain employs TRBV2 and TRBJ1-2; tentatively, D is TRBD1 (6 bases). Germline V lookup: CDR1 SNHLY, CDR2 FYNNEI. This CDR3 contains 16 residues. Trimming removed 8 bases from V and 4 bases from J, with 23 bases in between. CDR3 sequence: CASEPFSDSRPYGYTF. The CDR3 coding sequence is TGTGCCAGCGAACCTTTTTCGGACAGCCGTCCCTATGGCTACACCTTC.

The chain links TRBV28 to TRBJ2-3; 10 positions agree with TRBD2. The CDR3 covers 16 residues. From germline, CDR1 is MDHEN and CDR2 SYDVKM. Unmatched junction bases numbered 9, after V lost 5 bases and J lost 4 bases. The CDR3 sequence: CASSPLAGVGPDTQYF. CDR3 sequence (DNA): TGTGCCAGCAGTCCCCTAGCGGGGGTGGGACCAGATACGCAGTATTTT.

The genes are TRBV5-6 and TRBJ2-7, with 7 bases matching TRBD1. The CDR3 is 16 amino acids. Germline CDR1 reads SGHDT; CDR2 reads YYEEEE. Losses at the gene ends were 4 bases for V and 3 bases for J; bases not matched to a gene: 13. CDR3 sequence reads: CASSRYSGTAFYEQYF. Written as DNA, the CDR3 is TGTGCCAGCAGCCGCTACTCCGGGACAGCTTTCTACGAGCAGTACTTC. Filled out from reference TRBV5-6 and TRBJ2-7, the complete variable domain reads DAGVTQSPTHLIKTRGQQVTLRCSPKSGHDTVSWYQQALGQGPQFIFQYYEEEERQRGNFPDRFSGHQFPNYSSELNVNALLLGDSALYLCASSRYSGTAFYEQYFGPGTRLTVT.

Regarding this clone: Within the sample, other DNA sequences also encode this same CDR3. CDR3 protein: CASRPIGRNPTGELFF. In DNA form, the CDR3 reads TGTGCCAGCAGGCCTATTGGAAGGAACCCAACCGGGGAGCTGTTTTTT. The chain joins TRBV2 to TRBJ2-2; D ambiguous. There are 16 residues in the CDR3. Germline CDR1 SNHLY, CDR2 FYNNEI. Trimming left V 6 bases short and J 5 bases short, with 19 bases between.

The genes are TRBV6-6 and TRBJ1-1; 9 bases line up with TRBD1. The junction had 5 bases not matched to a gene; V was cut back by 5 bases and J by 4 bases. The CDR3 sequence is 14 residues long. The germline V gene encodes CDR1 MNHNY and CDR2 SVGAGI (reference sequence). The CDR3 DNA is TGTGCCAGCAGTCCGGGACAGGGATCCACTGAAGCTTTCTTT. As protein: CASSPGQGSTEAFF.

The chain links TRBV5-8 to TRBJ2-6; TRBD1 or TRBD2 may be the D gene (6 bases each). V lost 4 bases to trimming and J lost 5 bases, with 13 bases between them. In germline, CDR1 is SGHTS, CDR2 YDEGEE. This CDR3 has 15 amino acids. The CDR3 nucleotides read TGTGCCAGCAGCCGGTGGGGGGCCTGGGCCAACGTCCTGACTTTC. This encodes CASSRWGAWANVLTF.

The chain has TRBV6-6 and TRBJ2-4, with a tentative D call TRBD1 (5 bases). This CDR3 spans 12 amino acids. V was cut by 0 bases and J by 16 bases, with 13 bases left in between. Germline assignment: CDR1 MNHNY and CDR2 SVGAGI (reference sequence). The CDR3 DNA is TGTGCCAGCAGTTACTCAGGCCAGGGCATTTACTTC. Translated, it gives CASSYSGQGIYF.

The sample holds a few counts of this clone. The CDR3 region is CASSLNPGASGATFEDTQYF. The CDR3 DNA sequence: TGCGCCAGCAGCTTGAACCCTGGGGCTAGCGGGGCAACCTTTGAAGATACGCAGTATTTT. The genes are TRBV5-1 and TRBJ2-3, with 9 bases identical to TRBD2. CDR1 and CDR2 (germline): SGHRS, YFSETQ. The CDR3 contains 20 residues. With V trimmed by 1 base and J by 5 bases, 20 bases remained unmatched.

This chain joins TRBV2 and TRBJ1-2, with 9 bases aligning to TRBD1. The ends lost 2 bases at V and 4 bases at J; junction bases unmatched: 2. CDR1 and CDR2 (germline): SNHLY, FYNNEI. The CDR3 extends over 14 amino acids. The CDR3 region is CASSEWTGVYGYTF. CDR3 nucleotides: TGTGCCAGCAGTGAATGGACAGGGGTCTATGGCTACACCTTC.

This chain connects TRBV27 to TRBJ2-7; D assignment may be TRBD1 or TRBD2 (5 bases each). The CDR3 has 15 residues. V shed 5 bases and J shed 2 bases, with 16 bases lying between them. Germline CDR1 and CDR2: MNHEY and SMNVEV (reference sequence). The CDR3 bases are TGTGCCAGCAGTCTCTCAGGCCTGGGGGCCTACGAGCAGTACTTC. This codes for CASSLSGLGAYEQYF.